Listed here are 11 T cell receptor beta chains from one sample, sequenced in a study of blood T cells in healthy people across ages. Primed by a sample-barcoded 5' primer and a J-beta primer mix, a second PCR proceeded for about 6 to 12 cycles. TCRdb reprocessed the 5' RACE reads via MiXCR and lists one record per CDR3 protein. The table has about 290,000 distinct CDR3 sequences, 25% to 30% seen once. Sequences were obtained from blood. These TCRs come from a woman in her seventies in good health.

The chain employs TRBV28 and TRBJ1-5, with 7 bases fitting TRBD1. The germline CDR1 and CDR2 sequences are MDHEN and SYDVKM. The CDR3 totals 15 residues. V lost 7 bases to trimming and J lost 0 bases; unmatched junction nucleotides: 6. CDR3 DNA sequence: TGTGCCAGCACCCCGGGACAGTTTAGCAATCAGCCCCAGCATTTT. Protein sequence: CASTPGQFSNQPQHF.

The rearrangement links TRBV28 to TRBJ2-4; TRBD1 matches at 7 bases. The CDR3 contains 12 residues. V lost 7 bases to trimming and J lost 6 bases; unmatched junction nucleotides: 3. Looked up from germline, CDR1 is MDHEN and CDR2 is SYDVKM. The CDR3 region has the DNA TGTGCCAGCATTAGACAGGGAAACATTCAGTACTTC. This codes for CASIRQGNIQYF.

The table lists this clonotype with a few counts. This chain connects TRBV9 to TRBJ2-5; D unresolved. Germline CDR1 is SGDLS and CDR2 is YYNGEE. The CDR3 is 14 amino acids. Between the trimmed V and J ends, which lost 2 bases and 4 bases, there was a span of 12 bases. The CDR3 bases are TGTGCCAGCAGCGTTCCCGGGCCCGGAGAGACCCAGTACTTC. Its protein product is CASSVPGPGETQYF.

This clonotype has only a few counts. The chain links TRBV7-2 to TRBJ2-5; D gene ambiguous. The CDR3 has 14 residues. Looked up from germline, CDR1 is SGHTA and CDR2 is FQGNSA. V was trimmed by 5 bases and J by 5 bases, leaving 15 bases between them. The CDR3 loop is CASSKRTSRETQYF. In nucleotides, the CDR3 is TGTGCCAGCAGCAAACGGACGAGTCGGGAGACCCAGTACTTC.

This clonotype appeared a few times. The V gene is TRBV4-3, the J gene TRBJ1-4; possibly TRBD1 for D (6 bases). Trimming took off 4 bases at V and 7 bases at J, with 19 bases between the two ends. CDR1 is LGHNA, CDR2 YSLEER, per germline. The CDR3 spans 16 residues. Here the CDR3 DNA reads TGCGCCAGCAGCCTGGGAGAACAGGGAGGAAGTGAAAAACTGTTTTTT. This gives the protein CASSLGEQGGSEKLFF.

The chain links TRBV6-1 to TRBJ2-7; TRBD1 agrees at 12 bases. Germline assignment: CDR1 MNHNS and CDR2 SASEGT. The V gene end was trimmed by 1 base and the J gene end by 0 bases; junction bases not matched to a gene: 7. This CDR3 has 18 residues. CDR3 nucleotides: TGTGCCAGCAGTGAAGTGTGGGGACAGGGGGCGAGCTCCTACGAGCAGTACTTC. Amino acids: CASSEVWGQGASSYEQYF.

The chain combines TRBV29-1 with TRBJ2-3; 9 nucleotides match TRBD2. CDR1 is SQVTM, CDR2 ANQGSEA, per germline. V shed 8 bases and J 2 bases; nucleotides not matched to a gene: 5. The CDR3 sequence is 13 residues long. The CDR3: CSPRLAVTDTQYF. DNA of the CDR3: TGCAGCCCAAGACTAGCGGTCACAGATACGCAGTATTTT.

This chain joins TRBV24-1 and TRBJ2-3; maybe TRBD2 (5 bases). The V gene's germline CDR1 is KGHDR and CDR2 SFDVKD. The V gene lost 3 bases and the J gene lost 9 bases, with 15 bases spanning the gap. The CDR3 loop spans 14 amino acids. For the CDR3, the DNA is TGTGCCACCAGTGATCCGACTTCTAGCAGAACGCAGTATTTT. Translation gives CATSDPTSSRTQYF.

This rearrangement joins TRBV14 to TRBJ2-1; D remains ambiguous. This CDR3 is built from 14 residues. V gave up 4 bases and J gave up 4 bases, with 11 bases separating them. Germline CDR1 SGHDN, CDR2 FVKESK. CDR3 protein: CASSRTFGYNEQFF. For the CDR3, the DNA is TGTGCCAGCAGCCGAACGTTCGGATACAATGAGCAGTTCTTC.

The chain uses TRBV11-2 and TRBJ1-2, with 8 bases lining up with TRBD1. CDR1 SGHAT and CDR2 FQNNGV come from the germline V gene. The length of the CDR3 is 14 residues. V shed 1 base, J shed 7 bases, and the junction held 5 bases outside the gene matches. Here the CDR3 DNA reads TGTGCCAGCAGCTTAGGGCAGGGGGCATCTGGCTACACCTTC. Encoded protein: CASSLGQGASGYTF.

This clonotype was seen only a few times. The chain combines TRBV13 with TRBJ2-1, with TRBD2 as a possible D gene (5 bases). This CDR3 contains 12 residues. The V end was cut by 2 bases, the J end by 15 bases, with 14 bases between. Germline CDR1 PRHDT, CDR2 FYEKMQ (reference sequence). The CDR3 loop is CASSLKGRGGFF. The CDR3 nucleotides read TGTGCCAGCAGCTTAAAAGGACGGGGTGGGTTCTTC.